This section outlines one TCR beta chain sequence together with its context. This sample is part of a study of shared clonotypes between healthy human individuals. Researchers ran the assay at a deep level. Every subset had its genomic DNA shared out evenly among several immunoSEQ plates. TCRdb's table, derived via immunoSEQ multiplex PCR, lists solely in-frame clones and lacks some. The repertoire consists of around 1.4 million clones, with approximately 98.5% occurring once and the leading ten covering about 0.34%. V shed 1 base and J shed 5 bases, with 7 bases lying between them. Looked up from germline, CDR1 is SGHDT and CDR2 is YYEEEE. CDR3 size: 13 residues.

This receptor was taken from a man aged 25-45 years in good health. The specimen sequenced was naive CD4+ T cells sorted from blood. Subset here: CD45RA+ positively selected. The chain uses TRBV5-6 and TRBJ1-5; possibly TRBD1 for D (5 bases). CDR3 residues: CASSLWGDQPQHF. CDR3 nucleotides: TGTGCCAGCAGCTTGTGGGGGGATCAGCCCCAGCATTTT.